This T cell receptor (beta chain) was recorded in a study of blood T cell repertoires in COVID-19. For the study at large: Both acute and convalescent COVID-19 samples were obtained from the United States, Italy and Spain.

Per the study methods: Amplification from reference gene primers served as the basis for estimated nucleated cell counts. Here immunoSEQ multiplex PCR was the method, and the copy in TCRdb shows in-frame clones only, minus some. Clone size and V and J calls were adopted from that table, with D and trimming inferred from the DNA. The sample shows approximately 110,000 clones, over 65% of them seen only once. J lost 0 bases, V lost 0 bases, and 0 bases had no gene match. This CDR3 spans 16 amino acids. Germline-derived CDR1 and CDR2 are SGHRS and YFSETQ. Source material: peripheral blood. The chain has TRBV5-1 and TRBJ2-2, with TRBD2 matching 9 bases. This TCR came from a woman aged 55 to 70 with acute or convalescent COVID-19. The CDR3 reads CASSLGTSANTGELFF. The DNA for the CDR3 is TGCGCCAGCAGCTTGGGGACTAGCGCGAACACCGGGGAGCTGTTTTTT.